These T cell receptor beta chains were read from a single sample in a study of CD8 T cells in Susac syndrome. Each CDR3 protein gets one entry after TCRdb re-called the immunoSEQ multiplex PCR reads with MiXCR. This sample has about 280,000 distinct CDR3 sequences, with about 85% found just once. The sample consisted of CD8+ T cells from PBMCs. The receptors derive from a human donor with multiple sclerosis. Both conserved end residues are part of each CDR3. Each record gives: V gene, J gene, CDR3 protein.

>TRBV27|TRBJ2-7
CASSATSASSYEQYF
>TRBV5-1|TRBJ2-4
CASSFRGGKNIQYF
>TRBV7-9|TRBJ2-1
CASSSTGPGYNEQFF
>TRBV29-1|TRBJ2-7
CSVELGSPYEQYF
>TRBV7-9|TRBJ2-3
CASSFSGTHTDTQYF
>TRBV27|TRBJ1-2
CASSPGEAYSQAGYTF
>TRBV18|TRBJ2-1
CASSPGLSRTYNEQFF
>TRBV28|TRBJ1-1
CASSSRWEYPEAFF
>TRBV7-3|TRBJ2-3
CASSPNTETPQITTDTQYF
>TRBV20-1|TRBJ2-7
CSAIPGGGRPSDEQYF
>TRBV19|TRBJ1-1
CASSIGHSEAFF
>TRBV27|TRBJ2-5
CASSLWSGQETQYF
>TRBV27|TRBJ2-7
CASSDRQVAYEQYF
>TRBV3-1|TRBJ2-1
CASSQDSYAEQFF
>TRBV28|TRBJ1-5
CASSLGGGTYSNQPQHF
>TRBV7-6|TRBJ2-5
CASSLGSDQKTQYF
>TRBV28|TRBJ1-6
CASSLHPDRQGPPINSPLHF
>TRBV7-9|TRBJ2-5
CASSLEGDRAFGETQYF